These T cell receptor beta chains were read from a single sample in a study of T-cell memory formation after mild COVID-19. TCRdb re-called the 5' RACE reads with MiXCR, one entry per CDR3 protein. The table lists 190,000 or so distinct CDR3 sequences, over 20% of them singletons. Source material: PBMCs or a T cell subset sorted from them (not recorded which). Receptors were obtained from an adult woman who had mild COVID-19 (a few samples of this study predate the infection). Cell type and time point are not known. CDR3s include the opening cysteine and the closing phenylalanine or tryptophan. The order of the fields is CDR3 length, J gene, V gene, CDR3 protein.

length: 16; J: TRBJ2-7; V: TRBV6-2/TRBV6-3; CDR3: CASSYSRASGSYEQYF
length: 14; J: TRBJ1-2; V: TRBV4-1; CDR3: CASSQADSYYGYTF
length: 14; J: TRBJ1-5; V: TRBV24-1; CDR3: CATSDSHGLLPQHF
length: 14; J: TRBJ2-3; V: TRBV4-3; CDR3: CASSPQAGADTQYF
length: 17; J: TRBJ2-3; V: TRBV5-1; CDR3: CASSLAARGEPTDTQYF
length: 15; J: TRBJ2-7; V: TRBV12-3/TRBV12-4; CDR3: CASSRRQGQEYEQYF
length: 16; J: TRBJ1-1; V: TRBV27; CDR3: CASSWGTGALGTEAFF
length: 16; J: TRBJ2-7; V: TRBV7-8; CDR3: CASSLKAGLPSYEQYF
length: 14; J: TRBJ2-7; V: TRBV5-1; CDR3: CASSLGTDRYEQYF
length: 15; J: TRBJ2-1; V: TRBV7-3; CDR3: CASSGVSWSGNEQFF
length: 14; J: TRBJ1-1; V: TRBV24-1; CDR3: CATSDGMGLTEAFF
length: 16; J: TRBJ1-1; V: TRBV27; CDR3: CASSLIFREVNTEAFF
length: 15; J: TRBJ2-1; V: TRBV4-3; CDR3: CASSQDPGAYNEQFF
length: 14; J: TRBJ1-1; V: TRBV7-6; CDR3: CASSLGGSYTEAFF
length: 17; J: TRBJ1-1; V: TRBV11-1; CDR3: CASSLGQGGGRNTEAFF
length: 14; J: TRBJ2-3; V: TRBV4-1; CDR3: CASSQEIYTDTQYF
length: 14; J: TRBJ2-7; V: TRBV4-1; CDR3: CASSQEEETYEQYF
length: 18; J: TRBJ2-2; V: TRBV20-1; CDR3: CSAGSWRAAGSNTGELFF
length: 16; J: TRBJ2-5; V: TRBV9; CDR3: CASSPPAGALRETQYF
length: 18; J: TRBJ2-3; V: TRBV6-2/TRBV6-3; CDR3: CASSNPGLAGGPPDTQYF
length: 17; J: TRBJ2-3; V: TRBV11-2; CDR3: CASSSTATSGLTDTQYF
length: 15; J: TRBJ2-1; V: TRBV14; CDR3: CASSPLMSSYNEQFF
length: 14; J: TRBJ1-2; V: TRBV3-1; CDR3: CASSQRDRVFGYTF
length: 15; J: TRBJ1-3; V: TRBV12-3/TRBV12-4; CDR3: CASSSRDLSGNTIYF
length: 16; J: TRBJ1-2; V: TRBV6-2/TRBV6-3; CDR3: CASSYVSTTANYGYTF
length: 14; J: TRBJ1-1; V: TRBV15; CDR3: CATSRRDRGTEAFF
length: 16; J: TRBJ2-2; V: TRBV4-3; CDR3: CASSLGEGYATGELFF
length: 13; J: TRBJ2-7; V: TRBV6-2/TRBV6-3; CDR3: CASSYSASYEQYF
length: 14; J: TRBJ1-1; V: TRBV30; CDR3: CAWGLGQPNTEAFF
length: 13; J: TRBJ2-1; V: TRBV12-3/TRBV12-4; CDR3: CASSFSEDNEQFF
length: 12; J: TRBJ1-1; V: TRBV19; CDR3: CASSIGAVEAFF
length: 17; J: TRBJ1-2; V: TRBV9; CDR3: CASSVAINGEKTYGYTF
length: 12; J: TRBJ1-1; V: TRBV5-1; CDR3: CASRGSLTEAFF
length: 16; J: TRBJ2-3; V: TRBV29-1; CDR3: CSVDGTSGGAADTQYF
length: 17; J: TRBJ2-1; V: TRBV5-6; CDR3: CASSLNPGQGYYNEQFF
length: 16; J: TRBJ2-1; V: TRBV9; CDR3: CASSAFRDPGVMEQFF
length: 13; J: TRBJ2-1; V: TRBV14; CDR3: CASSQGLYSEQFF
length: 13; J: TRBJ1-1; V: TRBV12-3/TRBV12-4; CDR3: CASTGERGPEAFF
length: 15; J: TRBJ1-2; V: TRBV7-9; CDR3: CASTRPGQGNYGYTF
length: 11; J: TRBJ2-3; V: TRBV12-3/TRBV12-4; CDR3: CASANGDTQYF
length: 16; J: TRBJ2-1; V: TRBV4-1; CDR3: CASSQGTSGGFYEQFF
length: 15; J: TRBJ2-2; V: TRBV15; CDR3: CATSREGQAGGELFF
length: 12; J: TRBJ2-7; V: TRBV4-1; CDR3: CASSPQGQGQYF
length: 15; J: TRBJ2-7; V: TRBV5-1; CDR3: CASSLEQGASYEQYF
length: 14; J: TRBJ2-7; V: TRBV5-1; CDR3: CASSPGVSSYEQYF
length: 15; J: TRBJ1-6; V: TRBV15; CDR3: CATSPTRGYNSPLHF
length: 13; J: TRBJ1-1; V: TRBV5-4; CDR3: CASSVTGYTEAFF
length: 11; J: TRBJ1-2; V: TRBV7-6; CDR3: CAYRTLDGYTF
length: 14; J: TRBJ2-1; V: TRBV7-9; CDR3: CASSHPDGYNEQFF
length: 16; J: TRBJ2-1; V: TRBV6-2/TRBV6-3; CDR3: CASSFPGLAEYNEQFF
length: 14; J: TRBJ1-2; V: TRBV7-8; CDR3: CASSLRDIPYGYTF
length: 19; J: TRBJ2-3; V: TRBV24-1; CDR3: CATSDFFAGQGKLTDTQYF
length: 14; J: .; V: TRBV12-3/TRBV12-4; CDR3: CASSLVPGSYEQFF
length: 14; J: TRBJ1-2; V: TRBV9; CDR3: CASSVGIQNYGYTF
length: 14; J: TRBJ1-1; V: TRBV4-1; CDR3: CASSRITENTEAFF
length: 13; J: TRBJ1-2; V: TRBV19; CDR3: CASSMRTGLYYTF